These 18 T cell receptor beta chains came from one sample sequenced in a study of siplizumab effects on memory and regulatory T cells. Clones were sequenced by immunoSEQ multiplex PCR, and TCRdb holds only the in-frame ones, with some missing. This table holds 100,000 or so clones, about 91% found once. Input material: Tregs sorted from blood. These receptors all come from a human donor in good health.

This clone appeared a single time. The chain recombines TRBV6-5 with TRBJ2-3; D possibly corresponds to TRBD2 (6 bases). Germline V lookup: CDR1 MNHEY, CDR2 SVGAGI. CDR3 size: 14 residues. V was cut by 2 bases and J by 13 bases, with 19 bases left in between. The CDR3, as DNA: TGTGCCAGCAGTTACGGGGCTCTGGGACTTCGAGAGTATTTT. This codes for CASSYGALGLREYF.

V and J are TRBV10-3 and TRBJ2-7, with D tentatively TRBD2 (7 bases). There are 14 residues in the CDR3. Trimming removed 0 bases from V and 6 bases from J, with 12 bases in between. Looked up from germline, CDR1 is ENHRY and CDR2 is SYGVKD. The CDR3 nucleotides are TGTGCCATCAGTGAGTCGAGGGGGGGGTCCGAGCAGTACTTC. It codes for CAISESRGGSEQYF.

The chain employs TRBV28 and TRBJ2-2; the match to TRBD1 covers 11 bases. The V segment lost 6 bases and the J segment 6 bases; nucleotides outside the gene matches: 9. The germline V gene encodes CDR1 MDHEN and CDR2 SYDVKM. The CDR3 consists of 16 residues. Written as DNA, the CDR3 is TGTGCCAGCAGGTCCATCTGGGACAGGGGGGCCGGGGAGCTGTTTTTT. It is translated as CASRSIWDRGAGELFF.

This rearrangement joins TRBV1 to TRBJ2-5; no check of the table's D call, TRBD2, against the DNA was made. TRBV1 is classified as a pseudogene. The CDR3 length is 14 residues. This chain's CDR3 is CTSSQDIGQETQYF. Here the CDR3 DNA reads TGCACCAGCAGCCAAGACATCGGCCAAGAGACCCAGTACTTC.

The chain is built from TRBV7-3 and TRBJ2-1, with 8 bases identical to TRBD1. Trimming took 5 bases from V and 5 from J; bases not matched to a gene: 8. CDR3 length: 15 residues. Per the germline V gene, CDR1 is SGHTA and CDR2 is FQGTGA. The chain's CDR3 is CASSTTGGSHNEQFF. The CDR3 DNA reads as TGTGCCAGCAGCACAACAGGGGGTTCGCACAATGAGCAGTTCTTC.

The chain couples TRBV19 to TRBJ1-1; D gene uncertain. The CDR3 totals 11 residues. V was cut by 5 bases and J by 3 bases, with 4 bases left in between. Per germline, CDR1 LNHDA and CDR2 SQIVND (reference sequence). In DNA form, the CDR3 reads TGTGCCAGTAGTTTGTACACTGAAGCTTTCTTT. Translation gives CASSLYTEAFF. The variable domain in full, with the rest retrieved from reference TRBV19 and TRBJ1-1, is DGGITQSPKYLFRKEGQNVTLSCEQNLNHDAMYWYRQDPGQGLRLIYYSQIVNDFQKGDIAEGYSVSREKKESFPLTVTSAQKNPTAFYLCASSLYTEAFFGQGTRLTVV.

The V and J genes are TRBV30 and TRBJ1-5; 8 bases are a match to TRBD1. From germline, CDR1 is GTSNPN and CDR2 SVGIG (reference sequence). This CDR3 comprises 16 residues. Unmatched junction bases numbered 7, after V lost 0 bases and J lost 3 bases. The CDR3 region is CAWSVGDRTYNQPQHF. The DNA of the CDR3 is TGTGCCTGGAGTGTCGGGGACAGGACCTACAATCAGCCCCAGCATTTT. The full variable domain, in which reference TRBV30 and TRBJ1-5 provide the parts outside the CDR3, is SQTIHQWPATLVQPVGSPLSLECTVEGTSNPNLYWYRQAAGRGLQLLFYSVGIGQISSEVPQNLSASRPQDRQFILSSKKLLLSDSGFYLCAWSVGDRTYNQPQHFGDGTRLSIL.

The CDR3 DNA reads as TGTGCCTCATCCTGGACAGGGTTAGAGACCCAGTACTTC. Its translation: CASSWTGLETQYF. The V call is TRBV19, the J call TRBJ2-5; 8 nucleotides agree with TRBD1. V dropped 11 bases and J dropped 4; count of bases not matched to a gene: 9. Germline assignment: CDR1 LNHDA and CDR2 SQIVND (reference sequence). The CDR3 spans 13 residues.

V usage is TRBV19 and J usage is TRBJ1-1, with no clear D. The V and J ends lost 4 bases and 5 bases respectively, with 8 bases between them. Germline CDR1 is LNHDA and CDR2 is SQIVND (reference sequence). CDR3 length: 12 amino acids. CDR3 loop: CASSTRGTEAFF. The CDR3 DNA reads as TGTGCCAGTAGTACTCGGGGAACTGAAGCTTTCTTT. Full variable domain (remainder filled in from reference TRBV19 and TRBJ1-1): DGGITQSPKYLFRKEGQNVTLSCEQNLNHDAMYWYRQDPGQGLRLIYYSQIVNDFQKGDIAEGYSVSREKKESFPLTVTSAQKNPTAFYLCASSTRGTEAFFGQGTRLTVV.

The V and J genes are TRBV6-6 and TRBJ1-6; a weak D match, TRBD1 (6 bases). Per germline, CDR1 MNHNY and CDR2 SVGAGI (reference sequence). Trimming removed 3 bases at V and 9 bases at J, with 18 bases between. The CDR3 extends over 16 amino acids. CDR3 region: CASSYQAGGDPSPLHF. For the CDR3, the DNA is TGTGCCAGCAGTTATCAGGCGGGGGGCGACCCTTCACCCCTCCACTTT.

The rearrangement uses TRBV5-1 and TRBJ2-5, with 7 bases fitting TRBD2. The CDR3 runs 15 residues. After removal of 6 bases from V and 4 bases from J, the junction contained 12 bases not matched to a gene. Germline V gene sequence: CDR1 SGHRS, CDR2 YFSETQ. Here the CDR3 reads CASKASGNNPETQYF. The CDR3 coding sequence is TGCGCCAGCAAGGCTAGCGGTAATAACCCAGAGACCCAGTACTTC.

This clone was seen a single time. The rearrangement joins TRBV27 to TRBJ1-1; TRBD1 might be the D (6 bases). Germline V lookup: CDR1 MNHEY, CDR2 SMNVEV (reference sequence). The length of the CDR3 is 16 residues. V was pared by 0 bases and J by 1 base, with 12 bases between. The CDR3 DNA sequence: TGTGCCAGCAGTTTATCGGGGTGGGGGCGGAACACTGAAGCTTTCTTT. Residues: CASSLSGWGRNTEAFF.

This clone has a handful of counts. The chain carries TRBV19 and TRBJ1-2, with D uncertain. The germline V gene encodes CDR1 LNHDA and CDR2 SQIVND (reference sequence). V was clipped by 4 bases and J by 4 bases, with 13 bases between them. This CDR3 is built from 14 residues. The DNA of the CDR3 is TGTGCCAGTAGTAAATGGGGTTCCGGCTATGGCTACACCTTC. Translated, it gives CASSKWGSGYGYTF.

The chain couples TRBV25-1 to TRBJ1-1; D is ambiguous. V was cut by 6 bases and J by 1 base, with 12 bases left in between. The CDR3 contains 14 residues. Germline-derived CDR1 and CDR2 are MGHDK and SYGVNS. The CDR3: CASSSGGRNTEAFF. CDR3 DNA sequence: TGTGCCAGCAGCTCTGGCGGAAGGAACACTGAAGCTTTCTTT.

The chain is built from TRBV5-6 and TRBJ2-6; D is unresolved. Trimming cost V 0 bases and J 5 bases, with 6 bases left between them. The length of the CDR3 is 14 residues. Germline-derived CDR1 and CDR2 are SGHDT and YYEEEE. The CDR3 sequence: CASSLERWANVLTF. The DNA for the CDR3 is TGTGCCAGCAGCTTGGAACGTTGGGCCAACGTCCTGACTTTC.

V is TRBV9 and J is TRBJ2-5; the D is unclear. CDR1 is SGDLS, CDR2 YYNGEE, per germline. Between the trimmed V and J ends, which lost 4 bases and 1 base, there was a span of 11 bases. CDR3 size: 14 residues. The CDR3, as DNA: TGTGCCAGCAGCTACGGACGGGCCCAAGAGACCCAGTACTTC. It is translated as CASSYGRAQETQYF.

The genes are TRBV28 and TRBJ2-7, with a weak D call TRBD2 (6 bases). The CDR3 contains 12 residues. V gave up 4 bases and J gave up 11 bases, with 15 bases separating them. CDR1 and CDR2 from the germline V gene are MDHEN and SYDVKM. Written as DNA, the CDR3 is TGTGCCAGCAGTTACCCGGGTGGGACTGAGTACTTC. Its translation is CASSYPGGTEYF.

The V and J genes are TRBV19 and TRBJ2-4; 7 bases agree with TRBD2. CDR3 length equals 12 residues. The V gene's germline CDR1 is LNHDA and CDR2 SQIVND (reference sequence). Trimming took 5 bases from V and 8 from J; bases not matched to a gene: 3. The CDR3 DNA sequence: TGTGCCAGTAGTCGAGGGAGGGACATTCAGTACTTC. Amino acids: CASSRGRDIQYF.